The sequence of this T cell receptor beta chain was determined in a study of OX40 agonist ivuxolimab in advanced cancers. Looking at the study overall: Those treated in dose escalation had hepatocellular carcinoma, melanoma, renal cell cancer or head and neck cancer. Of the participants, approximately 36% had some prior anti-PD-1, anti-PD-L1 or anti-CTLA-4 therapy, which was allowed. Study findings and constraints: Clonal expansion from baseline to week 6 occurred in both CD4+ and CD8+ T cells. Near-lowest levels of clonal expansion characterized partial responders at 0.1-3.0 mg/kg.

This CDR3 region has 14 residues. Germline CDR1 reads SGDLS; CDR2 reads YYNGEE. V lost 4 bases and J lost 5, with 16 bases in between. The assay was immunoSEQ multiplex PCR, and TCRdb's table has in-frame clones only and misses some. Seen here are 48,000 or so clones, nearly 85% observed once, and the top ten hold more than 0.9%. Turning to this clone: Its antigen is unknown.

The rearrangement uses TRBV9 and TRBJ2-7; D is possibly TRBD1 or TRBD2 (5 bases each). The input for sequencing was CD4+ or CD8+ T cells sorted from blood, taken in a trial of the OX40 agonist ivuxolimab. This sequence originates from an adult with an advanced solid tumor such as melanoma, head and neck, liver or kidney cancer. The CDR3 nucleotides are TGTGCCAGCAGCTTTAGTCCGGGGCCCCACGAGCAGTACTTC. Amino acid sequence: CASSFSPGPHEQYF. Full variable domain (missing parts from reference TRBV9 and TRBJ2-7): DSGVTQTPKHLITATGQRVTLRCSPRSGDLSVYWYQQSLDQGLQFLIQYYNGEERAKGNILERFSAQQFPDLHSELNLSSLELGDSALYFCASSFSPGPHEQYFGPGTRLTVT.